These 32 T cell receptor beta chains came from one sample sequenced in a study of shared clonotypes between healthy human individuals. Method: immunoSEQ multiplex PCR; TCRdb's copy keeps in-frame clones and lacks some. This repertoire shows around 940,000 clones, approximately 80% found once; its top ten account for approximately 1.5%. Sample: memory CD4+ T cells sorted from blood. Documented subset: CD45RA-negative fraction. These receptors all stem from a man aged 18-30 years in good health.

As DNA, the CDR3 is TGTGCCAGCAGTGCCCTTGGGACTAGCGGGGGCCTCACAGATACGCAGTATTTT. Protein product: CASSALGTSGGLTDTQYF. This chain links TRBV6-1 with TRBJ2-3, with TRBD2 matching 14 bases. Unmatched junction bases numbered 8, after V lost 4 bases and J lost 2 bases. Germline V gene sequence: CDR1 MNHNS, CDR2 SASEGT. There are 18 residues in the CDR3.

CDR3 coding DNA: TGTGCCAGCAGGGGACAGGGGACGAACACTGAAGCTTTCTTT. It specifies CASRGQGTNTEAFF. V usage is TRBV2 and J usage is TRBJ1-1; 10 nucleotides match TRBD1. V shed 6 bases, J shed 1 base, and the junction held 2 bases outside the gene matches. The CDR3 consists of 14 residues. Germline assignment: CDR1 SNHLY and CDR2 FYNNEI.

V usage is TRBV19 and J usage is TRBJ2-3; no firm D call. The V gene lost 0 bases and the J gene lost 9 bases, with 7 bases spanning the gap. Germline CDR1 reads LNHDA; CDR2 reads SQIVND (reference sequence). The CDR3 totals 12 residues. In DNA, the CDR3 is TGTGCCAGTAGTATAGATGCGGAGACGCAGTATTTT. Translation gives CASSIDAETQYF. The complete variable domain, with remaining parts taken from reference TRBV19 and TRBJ2-3, reads DGGITQSPKYLFRKEGQNVTLSCEQNLNHDAMYWYRQDPGQGLRLIYYSQIVNDFQKGDIAEGYSVSREKKESFPLTVTSAQKNPTAFYLCASSIDAETQYFGPGTRLTVL.

In its sample, this clone was seen once. A junction boundary mismatches the germline segment, possibly from a read error. The J gene is TRBJ1-1, the V gene TRBV10-3, with D maybe TRBD1 (5 bases). The CDR3 is made up of 16 amino acids. Per germline, CDR1 ENHRY and CDR2 SYGVKD. Here the CDR3 DNA reads TGTGCCATCAGTGAAAGGATTACCGGGGCGAACATTGAAGCTTTCTTT. Translating it yields CAISERITGANIEAFF.

This chain connects TRBV6-1 to TRBJ1-5; D gene ambiguous. V was pared by 2 bases and J by 9 bases, with 8 bases between. Germline assignment: CDR1 MNHNS and CDR2 SASEGT. The CDR3 extends over 12 amino acids. CDR3 nucleotides: TGTGCCAGCAGTGAAATGGCGGGGCCCCAGCATTTT. This encodes CASSEMAGPQHF.

V usage is TRBV5-1 and J usage is TRBJ1-2; D gene ambiguous. The V and J ends lost 0 bases and 4 bases respectively, with 13 bases between them. The CDR3 extends over 15 amino acids. The germline V gene has CDR1 SGHRS and CDR2 YFSETQ. CDR3 DNA: TGCGCCAGCAGCTTGGTTGGGGATTCGGGCTATGGCTACACCTTC. Translated: CASSLVGDSGYGYTF.

The CDR3 bases are TGTGCCAGCAGCCTCGGGACAGGGGGCAGCTATGGCTACACCTTC. Translated, it gives CASSLGTGGSYGYTF. The chain links TRBV28 to TRBJ1-2, with 12 bases fitting TRBD1. V was clipped by 6 bases and J by 4 bases; unmatched bases: 6. The CDR3 loop spans 15 amino acids. Germline V CDR1 and CDR2: MDHEN, SYDVKM.

The chain carries TRBV6-1 and TRBJ2-2; 9 positions agree with TRBD2. Germline CDR1 reads MNHNS; CDR2 reads SASEGT. V lost 4 bases, J lost 7 bases, and 10 bases stayed unmatched. The CDR3 loop spans 16 amino acids. For the CDR3, the DNA is TGTGCCAGCAGTGTAGAAGCGGGAGGAGTTCTCGGGGAGCTGTTTTTT. Residues: CASSVEAGGVLGELFF.

The rearrangement links TRBV7-2 to TRBJ1-5, with 8 nucleotides matching TRBD1. The V and J ends lost 5 bases and 5 bases, in that order; junction bases with no gene match: 8. The CDR3 contains 15 residues. Per germline, CDR1 SGHTA and CDR2 FQGNSA. CDR3 residues: CASSPSGGVDQPQHF. The CDR3 nucleotides are TGTGCCAGCAGCCCGTCAGGGGGCGTGGATCAGCCCCAGCATTTT.

This clone showed up just once. This chain uses TRBV6-1 with TRBJ1-2, with TRBD1 matching 9 bases. Germline V CDR1 and CDR2: MNHNS, SASEGT. The length of the CDR3 is 12 residues. J gave up 8 bases and V 6 bases, and 4 bases lay outside the gene matches. The CDR3 loop is CASRDRGGGYTF. The CDR3 nucleotides read TGTGCCAGCAGGGACAGGGGAGGGGGCTACACCTTC.

This clone was observed a handful of times. The chain links TRBV30 to TRBJ2-6, with a possible D match to TRBD1 (6 bases). Germline V CDR1 and CDR2: GTSNPN, SVGIG (reference sequence). The CDR3 is 14 amino acids. V shed 5 bases and J shed 1 base, with 9 bases lying between them. DNA of the CDR3: TGTGCCTGGGACAGGCTTTCTGGGGCCAACGTCCTGACTTTC. This gives the protein CAWDRLSGANVLTF.

About this clone itself: Additional DNA sequences in this sample encode the identical CDR3. V gene TRBV5-1 combines with J gene TRBJ2-5; D possibly corresponds to TRBD1 (6 bases). Trimming shortened V by 0 bases and J by 4 bases, and 10 bases separated the two germline ends. Per germline, CDR1 SGHRS and CDR2 YFSETQ. CDR3 length: 14 amino acids. The CDR3 loop reads CASSLDSRGETQYF. The CDR3 DNA reads as TGCGCCAGCAGCTTGGATTCCAGGGGAGAGACCCAGTACTTC.

On this clone itself: The sample carries other DNA sequences with the same CDR3. The chain recombines TRBV27 with TRBJ2-3; 7 bases map to TRBD2. The trim removed 3 bases at V and 4 bases at J, leaving 1 base unmatched. The germline V gene encodes CDR1 MNHEY and CDR2 SMNVEV (reference sequence). The CDR3 consists of 13 residues. CDR3 coding DNA: TGTGCCAGCAGTTTTCGGGAGGCAGATACGCAGTATTTT. As protein: CASSFREADTQYF.

CDR3 DNA: TGCGCCAGCAGCTTTACTAGCGGGCCTTACAATGAGCAGTTCTTC. Protein sequence: CASSFTSGPYNEQFF. V and J are TRBV5-1 and TRBJ2-1; 9 bases fit TRBD2. CDR1 SGHRS and CDR2 YFSETQ come from the germline V gene. Trimming cost V 2 bases and J 4 bases; bases outside gene matches: 4. This CDR3 is built from 15 residues.

J is TRBJ1-1 and V is TRBV7-8; D unresolved. CDR1 and CDR2 from the germline V gene are SGHVS and FQNEAQ. V was cut by 5 bases and J by 6 bases, with 16 bases left in between. This CDR3 is built from 14 residues. CDR3 protein: CASSPRSVSPEAFF. In nucleotides, the CDR3 is TGTGCCAGCAGCCCCCGGAGTGTGAGCCCTGAAGCTTTCTTT.

The CDR3: CSVEGQGAHNEQFF. CDR3 nucleotide sequence: TGCAGCGTTGAGGGACAGGGGGCCCACAATGAGCAGTTCTTC. The V and J genes are TRBV29-1 and TRBJ2-1; 12 bases fit TRBD1. With 3 bases clipped from V and 5 bases from J, the junction kept 2 bases outside the gene matches. Germline loops: CDR1 SQVTM, CDR2 ANQGSEA. There are 14 residues in the CDR3.

The chain has TRBV11-3 and TRBJ1-1; D is ambiguous. The CDR3 consists of 11 residues. Trimming took off 4 bases at V and 8 bases at J, with 8 bases between the two ends. Germline V gives CDR1 SGHNT, CDR2 YENEEA. CDR3 in amino acids: CASSSGGEAFF. Here the CDR3 DNA reads TGTGCCAGCAGCTCCGGTGGAGAAGCTTTCTTT.

The CDR3 sequence: CASDRDNSPLHF. The CDR3 DNA follows: TGTGCCAGCGACAGAGATAATTCACCCCTCCACTTT. V is TRBV2 and J is TRBJ1-6, with TRBD1 as a possible D gene (5 bases). The CDR3 loop spans 12 amino acids. With 8 bases removed from V and 5 bases from J, the gap between germline ends came to 7 bases. In germline, CDR1 is SNHLY, CDR2 FYNNEI.

The chain employs TRBV11-2 and TRBJ1-1; D uncertain. The germline gives CDR1 SGHAT, CDR2 FQNNGV. This CDR3 is 15 amino acids long. Trimming shortened V by 0 bases and J by 5 bases, and 13 bases separated the two germline ends. Here the CDR3 reads CASSLEGGFGTEAFF. CDR3 sequence (DNA): TGTGCCAGCAGCTTAGAGGGAGGCTTTGGAACTGAAGCTTTCTTT.

This clone was seen repeatedly, ten times or more. The chain is built from TRBV13 and TRBJ2-2, with D possibly being TRBD1 (5 bases). Trimming cost V 0 bases and J 6 bases, with 8 bases left between them. The CDR3 is 14 amino acids. Germline lookup yields CDR1 PRHDT and CDR2 FYEKMQ (reference sequence). The CDR3 coding sequence is TGTGCCAGCAGCTTAGGGGGGCACTCCGGGGAGCTGTTTTTT. Translating gives CASSLGGHSGELFF.

This chain connects TRBV7-2 to TRBJ2-7; D is perhaps TRBD1 or TRBD2 (6 bases each). This CDR3 contains 14 residues. Germline-derived CDR1 and CDR2 are SGHTA and FQGNSA. V lost 4 bases and J lost 9, with 19 bases in between. The CDR3 DNA follows: TGTGCCAGCAGCTCTGGCACGGGGGCGCTCGGGCAGTACTTC. It yields the protein CASSSGTGALGQYF. Full variable domain (missing parts from reference TRBV7-2 and TRBJ2-7): GAGVSQSPSNKVTEKGKDVELRCDPISGHTALYWYRQSLGQGLEFLIYFQGNSAPDKSGLPSDRFSAERTGGSVSTLTIQRTQQEDSAVYLCASSSGTGALGQYFGPGTRLTVT.

V gene TRBV4-3 combines with J gene TRBJ1-2, with D hard to call. The CDR3 runs to 11 residues. Germline V lookup: CDR1 LGHNA, CDR2 YSLEER. Trimming shortened V by 5 bases and J by 8 bases, and 9 bases separated the two germline ends. The CDR3 protein is CASSFSSGYTF. CDR3 DNA: TGCGCCAGCAGCTTCAGTTCCGGCTACACCTTC.

V gene TRBV7-9 combines with J gene TRBJ2-7; D could derive from TRBD1 or TRBD2 (5 bases each). Trimming took off 4 bases at V and 3 bases at J, with 13 bases between the two ends. This CDR3 is 14 amino acids long. Per the germline V gene, CDR1 is SEHNR and CDR2 is FQNEAQ (reference sequence). Here the CDR3 reads CASSSGTVSYEQYF. The DNA of the CDR3 is TGTGCCAGCAGCTCCGGGACGGTGAGCTACGAGCAGTACTTC.

The CDR3 region is CASRGTGNGGELFF. The CDR3 DNA sequence: TGTGCCAGCAGGGGTACGGGGAACGGCGGGGAGCTGTTTTTT. V gene TRBV6-1 combines with J gene TRBJ2-2; D possibly corresponds to TRBD2 (5 bases). V shed 6 bases and J shed 7 bases, with 15 bases lying between them. Germline CDR1 is MNHNS and CDR2 is SASEGT. The CDR3 spans 14 residues.

The chain couples TRBV6-1 to TRBJ1-3, with 8 bases fitting TRBD1. J gave up 0 bases and V 3 bases, and 4 bases lay outside the gene matches. Germline V gives CDR1 MNHNS, CDR2 SASEGT. The CDR3 sequence is 16 residues long. CDR3 sequence: CASSERQGISGNTIYF. Here the CDR3 DNA reads TGTGCCAGCAGTGAGCGACAGGGGATCTCTGGAAACACCATATATTTT.

The V call is TRBV28, the J call TRBJ1-2; TRBD1 is a possible D gene (5 bases). Germline values: CDR1 MDHEN, CDR2 SYDVKM. The CDR3 has 14 amino acids. Trimming shortened V by 2 bases and J by 4 bases, and 11 bases separated the two germline ends. The CDR3 DNA sequence: TGTGCCAGCAGTTTAGGGGGGAAGAGCTATGGCTACACCTTC. Residues: CASSLGGKSYGYTF.

This clone was counted a few times. The chain couples TRBV5-6 to TRBJ1-2; D ambiguous. The germline gives CDR1 SGHDT, CDR2 YYEEEE. Trimming cost V 2 bases and J 1 base, with 9 bases left between them. The CDR3 has 14 amino acids. The CDR3, as DNA: TGTGCCAGCAGCTTCCTTACGGGTAACTATGGCTACACCTTC. Its translation is CASSFLTGNYGYTF.

The V and J genes are TRBV5-1 and TRBJ2-2; TRBD1 agrees at 7 bases. Germline assignment: CDR1 SGHRS and CDR2 YFSETQ. With 0 bases clipped from V and 4 bases from J, the junction kept 6 bases outside the gene matches. The CDR3 runs to 16 residues. CDR3 in DNA: TGCGCCAGCAGCTTGGTAGGGACAGCCGGCACCGGGGAGCTGTTTTTT. Its translation is CASSLVGTAGTGELFF. Looking up the rest from reference TRBV5-1 and TRBJ2-2 gives the full variable domain: KAGVTQTPRYLIKTRGQQVTLSCSPISGHRSVSWYQQTPGQGLQFLFEYFSETQRNKGNFPGRFSGRQFSNSRSEMNVSTLELGDSALYLCASSLVGTAGTGELFFGEGSRLTVL.

The rearrangement uses TRBV19 and TRBJ1-1; D perhaps matches TRBD1 (5 bases). V was shortened by 3 bases and J by 1 base, with 12 bases between the two germline ends. The CDR3 spans 15 residues. CDR1 and CDR2 (germline): LNHDA, SQIVND (reference sequence). CDR3 amino acids: CASSISAGSNTEAFF. Here the CDR3 DNA reads TGTGCCAGTAGTATCTCAGCAGGGTCGAACACTGAAGCTTTCTTT.

The chain employs TRBV5-1 and TRBJ1-1; D is undetermined. Germline loops: CDR1 SGHRS, CDR2 YFSETQ. Trimming left V 2 bases short and J 1 base short, with 9 bases between. This CDR3 region has 14 residues. CDR3: CASSFSVGNTEAFF. The CDR3 region has the DNA TGCGCCAGCAGCTTCTCGGTGGGGAACACTGAAGCTTTCTTT. Full variable domain (remainder filled in from reference TRBV5-1 and TRBJ1-1): KAGVTQTPRYLIKTRGQQVTLSCSPISGHRSVSWYQQTPGQGLQFLFEYFSETQRNKGNFPGRFSGRQFSNSRSEMNVSTLELGDSALYLCASSFSVGNTEAFFGQGTRLTVV.

This clone was picked up a small number of times. This CDR3 is CASSWGNTIYF. The CDR3 nucleotides are TGTGCCAGTAGTTGGGGAAACACCATATATTTT. This chain links TRBV19 with TRBJ1-3; D call uncertain. Trimming pared 5 bases from V and 4 bases from J, leaving 3 bases between. Germline lookup yields CDR1 LNHDA and CDR2 SQIVND (reference sequence). CDR3 length: 11 residues.

In this sample, this clone turned up a few times. V is TRBV7-9 and J is TRBJ1-3; D remains unclear. This CDR3 contains 14 residues. Germline V gene lookup returns CDR1 SEHNR and CDR2 FQNEAQ (reference sequence). The V end lost 4 bases, the J end lost 7 bases, and 14 bases lay between the germline ends. In nucleotides, the CDR3 is TGTGCCAGCAGCTCAGGACCGTTAGGGAACACCATATATTTT. The encoded protein is CASSSGPLGNTIYF. The full variable domain, rest sourced from reference TRBV7-9 and TRBJ1-3, is DTGVSQNPRHKITKRGQNVTFRCDPISEHNRLYWYRQTLGQGPEFLTYFQNEAQLEKSRLLSDRFSAERPKGSFSTLEIQRTEQGDSAMYLCASSSGPLGNTIYFGEGSWLTVV.